Listed below are T cell receptor beta chains from one sample, sequenced in a study of blood T cell repertoires in COVID-19. Profiling relied on immunoSEQ multiplex PCR, and the TCRdb table lists in-frame clones only, not all of them. The data hold more than 200,000 clones, with about 87% observed a single time. Sequences were obtained from peripheral blood. The source is a man aged 70-80 years with acute or convalescent COVID-19. Both conserved end residues are part of each CDR3. The D gene is left open where the match is weak. Rows give clone size only sometimes, using once, few, many, or a class for an expanded clone.

d_call: .
j_call: TRBJ2-1
v_call: TRBV3-1/TRBV3-2
clone_size: .
cdr3_aa: CASSQSDSGPFF
cdr3_nt: TGTGCCAGCAGCCAATCGGACAGTGGCCCGTTCTTC

d_call: TRBD2
j_call: TRBJ2-7
v_call: TRBV2
clone_size: .
cdr3_aa: CASGPGGGKYEQYF
cdr3_nt: TGTGCCAGCGGACCGGGCGGGGGTAAATACGAGCAGTACTTC

d_call: TRBD1
j_call: TRBJ1-6
v_call: TRBV28
clone_size: .
cdr3_aa: CASSMDRVFTSPLHF
cdr3_nt: TGTGCCAGCAGTATGGACAGGGTATTCACTTCACCCCTCCACTTT

d_call: .
j_call: TRBJ1-1
v_call: TRBV7-2
clone_size: .
cdr3_aa: CASSSTGNTEAFF
cdr3_nt: TGTGCCAGCAGCTCGACAGGGAACACTGAAGCTTTCTTT

d_call: .
j_call: TRBJ1-6
v_call: TRBV7-6
clone_size: once
cdr3_aa: CASSLGTVNSPLHF
cdr3_nt: TGTGCCAGCAGCTTAGGCACAGTCAATTCACCCCTCCACTTT

d_call: .
j_call: TRBJ2-7
v_call: TRBV18
clone_size: once
cdr3_aa: CASQRTSGSYEQYF
cdr3_nt: TGTGCCAGCCAACGGACGTCGGGAAGTTACGAGCAGTACTTC

d_call: TRBD2
j_call: TRBJ2-1
v_call: TRBV28
clone_size: .
cdr3_aa: CASSKGGLAAYNEQFF
cdr3_nt: TGTGCCAGCAGTAAGGGGGGACTAGCGGCTTACAATGAGCAGTTCTTC

d_call: .
j_call: TRBJ2-1
v_call: TRBV29-1
clone_size: .
cdr3_aa: CSVESGSDEQFF
cdr3_nt: TGCAGCGTTGAGTCTGGCAGCGATGAGCAGTTCTTC

d_call: TRBD1
j_call: TRBJ1-3
v_call: TRBV30
clone_size: few
cdr3_aa: CAWSPTGDGNTIYF
cdr3_nt: TGTGCCTGGAGTCCGACAGGGGACGGAAACACCATATATTTT

d_call: .
j_call: TRBJ1-1
v_call: TRBV20-1
clone_size: .
cdr3_aa: CSMSGNTEAFF
cdr3_nt: TGCAGTATGTCAGGGAACACTGAAGCTTTCTTT

d_call: .
j_call: TRBJ2-7
v_call: TRBV27
clone_size: few
cdr3_aa: CASSLVRGYEQYF
cdr3_nt: TGTGCCAGCAGTTTAGTCAGGGGCTACGAGCAGTACTTC

d_call: TRBD2
j_call: TRBJ2-7
v_call: TRBV6-6
clone_size: .
cdr3_aa: CASSYMTSGMNEQYF
cdr3_nt: TGTGCCAGCAGTTACATGACTAGCGGGATGAACGAGCAGTACTTC

d_call: .
j_call: TRBJ1-1
v_call: TRBV10-3
clone_size: .
cdr3_aa: CAISGWQGHTEAFF
cdr3_nt: TGTGCCATCAGTGGATGGCAGGGCCACACTGAAGCTTTCTTT

d_call: TRBD2
j_call: TRBJ2-7
v_call: TRBV7-2
clone_size: .
cdr3_aa: CASSLSASGYEQYF
cdr3_nt: TGTGCCAGCAGCTTAAGCGCTAGCGGCTACGAGCAGTACTTC

d_call: .
j_call: TRBJ2-7
v_call: TRBV11-1
clone_size: .
cdr3_aa: CASSSRRRGEQYF
cdr3_nt: TGTGCCAGCAGCTCCCGTAGGAGGGGCGAGCAGTACTTC

d_call: TRBD1
j_call: TRBJ2-7
v_call: TRBV6-5
clone_size: .
cdr3_aa: CASSYSGQGSYEQYF
cdr3_nt: TGTGCCAGCAGTTATTCGGGACAGGGGTCGTACGAGCAGTACTTC

d_call: TRBD2
j_call: TRBJ2-3
v_call: TRBV18
clone_size: .
cdr3_aa: CASSPGLGGTRSTDTQYF
cdr3_nt: TGTGCCAGCTCACCAGGCTTGGGAGGGACTAGAAGCACAGATACGCAGTATTTT

d_call: .
j_call: TRBJ1-3
v_call: TRBV4-2
clone_size: .
cdr3_aa: CASSQDGPYSGNTIYF
cdr3_nt: TGTGCCAGCAGCCAAGATGGCCCGTACTCTGGAAACACCATATATTTT

d_call: TRBD1
j_call: TRBJ1-5
v_call: TRBV4-1
clone_size: .
cdr3_aa: CASSTGQGNNQPQHF
cdr3_nt: TGCGCCAGCAGCACCGGACAGGGGAATAATCAGCCCCAGCATTTT

d_call: TRBD2
j_call: TRBJ2-1
v_call: TRBV30
clone_size: .
cdr3_aa: CAWSTGGYNEQFF
cdr3_nt: TGTGCCTGGAGTACGGGGGGGTACAATGAGCAGTTCTTC

d_call: .
j_call: TRBJ1-2
v_call: TRBV5-5
clone_size: .
cdr3_aa: CASSLRQAGGGYTF
cdr3_nt: TGTGCCAGCAGCTTGAGACAGGCCGGCGGGGGCTACACCTTC

d_call: TRBD2
j_call: TRBJ2-5
v_call: TRBV6-5
clone_size: .
cdr3_aa: CASRTSGRGGETQYF
cdr3_nt: TGTGCCAGCAGGACTAGCGGGAGGGGGGGGGAGACCCAGTACTTC

d_call: TRBD1
j_call: TRBJ1-3
v_call: TRBV2
clone_size: .
cdr3_aa: CASKGAATYSGNTIYF
cdr3_nt: TGTGCCAGCAAGGGGGCCGCTACTTACTCTGGAAACACCATATATTTT

d_call: TRBD1
j_call: TRBJ2-3
v_call: TRBV19
clone_size: .
cdr3_aa: CASVDRATTDTQYF
cdr3_nt: TGTGCCAGCGTGGACAGGGCTACAACAGATACGCAGTATTTT

d_call: TRBD1
j_call: TRBJ2-5
v_call: TRBV3-1/TRBV3-2
clone_size: once
cdr3_aa: CASSQGRGQETQYF
cdr3_nt: TGTGCCAGCAGCCAAGGCAGGGGGCAAGAGACCCAGTACTTC

d_call: TRBD2
j_call: TRBJ2-2
v_call: TRBV27
clone_size: .
cdr3_aa: CASHPAGSGSKGELFF
cdr3_nt: TGTGCCAGCCACCCCGCCGGGAGCGGGAGTAAAGGGGAGCTGTTTTTT

d_call: .
j_call: TRBJ1-6
v_call: TRBV28
clone_size: once
cdr3_aa: CASSLGSQGYSPLHF
cdr3_nt: TGTGCCAGCAGTTTAGGTAGTCAGGGTTATTCACCCCTCCACTTT

d_call: TRBD1
j_call: TRBJ2-7
v_call: TRBV28
clone_size: .
cdr3_aa: CASRGGDGTGDVEQYF
cdr3_nt: TGTGCCAGCAGGGGGGGTGATGGGACAGGGGACGTTGAGCAGTACTTC

d_call: TRBD1
j_call: TRBJ1-4
v_call: TRBV10-3
clone_size: .
cdr3_aa: CAISRTGGNEKLFF
cdr3_nt: TGTGCCATCAGTCGGACAGGGGGCAATGAAAAACTGTTTTTT

d_call: .
j_call: TRBJ2-3
v_call: TRBV6-1
clone_size: few
cdr3_aa: CASSEAGRTDTQYF
cdr3_nt: TGTGCCAGCAGTGAGGCGGGGCGCACAGATACGCAGTATTTT

d_call: TRBD2
j_call: TRBJ2-2
v_call: TRBV15
clone_size: .
cdr3_aa: CATSRDRNSGRAGELFF
cdr3_nt: TGTGCCACCAGCAGAGATCGTAATAGCGGGAGGGCCGGGGAGCTGTTTTTT

d_call: .
j_call: TRBJ2-3
v_call: TRBV7-2
clone_size: few
cdr3_aa: CASSLSRGTDTQYF
cdr3_nt: TGTGCCAGCAGCTTGTCCAGGGGTACAGATACGCAGTATTTT

d_call: TRBD2
j_call: TRBJ2-1
v_call: TRBV5-4
clone_size: .
cdr3_aa: CASSLGGTSDNEQFF
cdr3_nt: TGTGCCAGCAGCTTAGGGGGGACTAGTGACAATGAGCAGTTCTTC

d_call: TRBD2
j_call: TRBJ2-7
v_call: TRBV18
clone_size: .
cdr3_aa: CASSYSGFSSYEQYF
cdr3_nt: TGTGCCAGCTCGTATAGCGGGTTCAGCTCCTACGAGCAGTACTTC

d_call: TRBD2
j_call: TRBJ2-5
v_call: TRBV29-1
clone_size: .
cdr3_aa: CSASGRGGGQETQYF
cdr3_nt: TGCAGCGCTAGCGGGCGGGGCGGTGGACAAGAGACCCAGTACTTC

d_call: .
j_call: TRBJ1-1
v_call: TRBV27
clone_size: .
cdr3_aa: CASRRTASNTEAFF
cdr3_nt: TGTGCCAGCAGGCGGACAGCCTCGAACACTGAAGCTTTCTTT

d_call: .
j_call: TRBJ2-5
v_call: TRBV2
clone_size: few
cdr3_aa: CASSEARGRGKETQYF
cdr3_nt: TGTGCCAGCAGTGAAGCCAGGGGCAGGGGAAAGGAGACCCAGTACTTC

d_call: TRBD2
j_call: TRBJ2-7
v_call: TRBV5-1
clone_size: once
cdr3_aa: CASSLETSGYEQYF
cdr3_nt: TGCGCCAGCAGCTTGGAGACTAGCGGTTACGAGCAGTACTTC

d_call: .
j_call: TRBJ2-1
v_call: TRBV10-3
clone_size: .
cdr3_aa: CAIRGSSYNEQFF
cdr3_nt: TGTGCCATCAGAGGGAGCTCCTACAATGAGCAGTTCTTC

d_call: .
j_call: TRBJ1-5
v_call: TRBV19
clone_size: .
cdr3_aa: CASSIESYSNQPQHF
cdr3_nt: TGTGCCAGTAGTATTGAGAGTTATAGCAATCAGCCCCAGCATTTT

d_call: .
j_call: TRBJ2-7
v_call: TRBV18
clone_size: few
cdr3_aa: CASSQAEGFRVEQYF
cdr3_nt: TGTGCCAGCTCACAAGCCGAAGGGTTCAGGGTCGAGCAGTACTTC

d_call: .
j_call: TRBJ2-4
v_call: TRBV5-5
clone_size: .
cdr3_aa: CASSLRENIQYF
cdr3_nt: TGTGCCAGCAGCCTCAGGGAAAACATTCAGTACTTC

d_call: TRBD1
j_call: TRBJ1-2
v_call: TRBV19
clone_size: .
cdr3_aa: CASSLGTGVNYGYTF
cdr3_nt: TGTGCCAGTAGTCTCGGGACAGGGGTTAACTATGGCTACACCTTC

d_call: .
j_call: TRBJ1-2
v_call: TRBV7-8
clone_size: .
cdr3_aa: CASSLGRQNYGYTF
cdr3_nt: TGTGCCAGCAGCTTAGGTCGACAGAACTATGGCTACACCTTC

d_call: TRBD2
j_call: TRBJ2-7
v_call: TRBV18
clone_size: .
cdr3_aa: CASSEGLAGEDEQYF
cdr3_nt: TGTGCCAGCTCGGAGGGACTAGCGGGAGAGGACGAGCAGTACTTC

d_call: .
j_call: TRBJ2-2
v_call: TRBV19
clone_size: .
cdr3_aa: CASTLLDSTNTGELFF
cdr3_nt: TGTGCCAGTACTCTCCTCGACAGCACGAACACCGGGGAGCTGTTTTTT

d_call: TRBD1
j_call: TRBJ1-1
v_call: TRBV7-3
clone_size: .
cdr3_aa: CASSSQGQAMEAFF
cdr3_nt: TGTGCCAGCAGCTCCCAGGGACAGGCGATGGAAGCTTTCTTT

d_call: .
j_call: TRBJ2-7
v_call: TRBV21-1
clone_size: .
cdr3_aa: CASSGLAEDYEQYF
cdr3_nt: TGTGCCAGCAGCGGCCTAGCGGAGGACTACGAGCAGTACTTC

d_call: .
j_call: TRBJ2-5
v_call: TRBV29-1
clone_size: .
cdr3_aa: CSVDEGEETQYF
cdr3_nt: TGCAGCGTTGACGAAGGGGAAGAGACCCAGTACTTC

d_call: TRBD2
j_call: TRBJ2-5
v_call: TRBV4-2
clone_size: .
cdr3_aa: CASSQGASGGQETQYF
cdr3_nt: TGTGCCAGCAGCCAAGGGGCCAGCGGGGGCCAAGAGACCCAGTACTTC

d_call: TRBD1
j_call: TRBJ2-5
v_call: TRBV28
clone_size: .
cdr3_aa: CACGTGVQETQYF
cdr3_nt: TGTGCGTGCGGGACAGGGGTCCAAGAGACCCAGTACTTC

d_call: .
j_call: TRBJ2-5
v_call: TRBV6-5
clone_size: once
cdr3_aa: CASLAWQETQYF
cdr3_nt: TGTGCCAGCCTTGCCTGGCAGGAGACCCAGTACTTC

d_call: TRBD1
j_call: TRBJ1-2
v_call: TRBV7-9
clone_size: .
cdr3_aa: CASSVTGTGFSHFTF
cdr3_nt: TGTGCCAGCAGCGTAACCGGGACAGGATTTAGTCATTTCACCTTC